This T cell receptor beta chain was recorded in a study of spatial heterogeneity in lung cancer. Study-level information: In tumor regions TCR transcript counts correlated strongly with a matched bulk RNA-seq T cell module score. Notes on the study in general: In tumors, expanded intratumoral alpha and beta TCR counts tracked mutation counts.

This clonotype has at least ten counts. Its target is not known. Found in a library prepared for alpha chains, this beta chain is an off-target read, and its abundance has little meaning. TCRdb independently ran MiXCR on the 5' RACE reads; one entry per CDR3 protein. Of roughly 4,400 distinct CDR3 sequences listed, approximately 13% are singletons. The CDR3 is 14 residues long. V was clipped by 3 bases and J by 5 bases, with 13 bases between them. Germline V gene lookup returns CDR1 KGHSH and CDR2 LQKENI. Time point: sample taken at primary tumor resection. Sequencing of whole RNA from tumor, nontumor lung or frozen PBMC involved no sorting.

The sequence was obtained from a male donor with early-stage non-small cell lung cancer. The chain has TRBV18 and TRBJ2-5; perhaps D is TRBD1 or TRBD2 (5 bases each). The specimen comprised lung tumor tissue, sampled at surgery. CDR3 nucleotides: TGTGCCAGCTCACCGTGGGGGTTCGCGGAGACCCAGTACTTC. As protein: CASSPWGFAETQYF. Looking up the rest from reference TRBV18 and TRBJ2-5 gives the full variable domain: NAGVMQNPRHLVRRRGQEARLRCSPMKGHSHVYWYRQLPEEGLKFMVYLQKENIIDESGMPKERFSAEFPKEGPSILRIQQVVRGDSAAYFCASSPWGFAETQYFGPGTRLLVL.